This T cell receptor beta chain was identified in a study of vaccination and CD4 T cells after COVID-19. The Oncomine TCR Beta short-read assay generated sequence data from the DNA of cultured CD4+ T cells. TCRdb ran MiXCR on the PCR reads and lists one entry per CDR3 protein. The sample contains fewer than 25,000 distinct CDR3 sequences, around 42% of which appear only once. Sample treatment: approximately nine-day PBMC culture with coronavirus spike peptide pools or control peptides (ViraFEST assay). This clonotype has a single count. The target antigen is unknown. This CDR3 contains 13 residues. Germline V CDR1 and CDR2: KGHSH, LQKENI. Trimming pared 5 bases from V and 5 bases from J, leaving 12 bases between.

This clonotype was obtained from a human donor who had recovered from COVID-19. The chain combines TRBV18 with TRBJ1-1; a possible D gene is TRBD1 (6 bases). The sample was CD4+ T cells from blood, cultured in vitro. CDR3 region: CASSATGITEAFF. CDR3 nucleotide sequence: TGTGCCAGCTCAGCCACAGGGATAACTGAAGCTTTCTTT.